Shown below are 27 T cell receptor beta chains from a single sample sequenced in a study of T cell repertoires in cytomegalovirus infection. MiXCR, run by TCRdb on the reads, gives a single entry per CDR3 protein. The table has fewer than 550,000 distinct CDR3 sequences, roughly 10% seen once. Sequencing was carried out using PBMCs. The receptors were gathered from a human donor in good health (CMV status not recorded). Some clones in this sample may be carry-over from other donors' samples.

This sequence joins TRBV20-1 and TRBJ2-5; 7 bases are shared with TRBD2. The V gene end was trimmed by 1 base and the J gene end by 2 bases; junction bases not matched to a gene: 4. This CDR3 has 14 residues. The germline V gene encodes CDR1 DFQATT and CDR2 SNEGSKA (reference sequence). In nucleotides, the CDR3 is TGCAGTGCTAGAGTTCCAGCGGGACAAGAGACCCAGTACTTC. It encodes CSARVPAGQETQYF.

This clonotype showed up many times. The chain employs TRBV5-4 and TRBJ2-5; no clear D gene. The CDR3 runs to 15 residues. V lost 4 bases and J 4 bases, leaving 17 bases between the germline ends. CDR1 is SGHNT and CDR2 is YYREEE in the germline V gene (reference sequence). The CDR3 bases are TGTGCCAGCAGCGCTTCAGGAACCCTTACAGAGACCCAGTACTTC. It is translated as CASSASGTLTETQYF.

This clonotype was seen ten or more times. The chain uses TRBV12-3 or TRBV12-4 and TRBJ2-2, with a weak D call TRBD1 (6 bases). V lost 6 bases, J lost 1 base, and 12 bases lay in between. This CDR3 is built from 15 residues. The CDR3 spells CASRPGQQNTGELFF. CDR3 bases: TGTGCCAGCAGACCGGGACAACAGAACACCGGGGAGCTGTTTTTT.

This clonotype appeared many times. The V and J genes are TRBV29-1 and TRBJ1-4; D not certain. Deletions cut 7 bases from V and 0 bases from J, with 3 bases between. Germline assignment: CDR1 SQVTM and CDR2 ANQGSEA. The CDR3 is 11 residues long. The CDR3 spells CSGATNEKLFF. For the CDR3, the DNA is TGCAGCGGGGCAACTAATGAAAAACTGTTTTTT.

In regard to this clonotype: With a much larger clone just one base away, this may be a read error. The chain employs TRBV9 and TRBJ2-1, with 13 bases aligning to TRBD2. Germline V gene data show CDR1 as SGDLS and CDR2 as YYNGEE. CDR3 length: 18 residues. The CDR3 region is CVSSVAITSGGDYNEQFF. For the CDR3, the DNA is TGTGTCAGCAGCGTAGCTATAACTAGCGGGGGGGATTACAATGAGCAGTTCTTC.

This clonotype was picked up many times. The genes are TRBV5-1 and TRBJ2-3; perhaps TRBD2 as D (7 bases). Germline CDR1 is SGHRS and CDR2 is YFSETQ. V dropped 5 bases and J dropped 1 base, with 14 bases sitting between them. There are 15 residues in the CDR3. DNA of the CDR3: TGCGCCAGCAGTGGGGGGGCATCAGGCACAGATACGCAGTATTTT. Translating gives CASSGGASGTDTQYF.

This clonotype was seen repeatedly, ten times or more. V gene TRBV20-1 combines with J gene TRBJ2-3, with 8 nucleotides matching TRBD2. CDR3 length: 16 residues. Germline assignment: CDR1 DFQATT and CDR2 SNEGSKA (reference sequence). Trimming took 0 bases from V and 0 from J; bases not matched to a gene: 5. This CDR3 reads CSARDVASGSTDTQYF. CDR3 DNA sequence: TGCAGTGCTAGAGATGTAGCTAGCGGGAGCACAGATACGCAGTATTTT.

This clonotype was seen repeatedly, ten times or more. The chain joins TRBV5-1 to TRBJ1-1; D perhaps matches TRBD1 (6 bases). Germline V gene data show CDR1 as SGHRS and CDR2 as YFSETQ. This CDR3 is built from 13 residues. Trimming pared 4 bases from V and 4 bases from J, leaving 11 bases between. As DNA, the CDR3 is TGCGCCAGCAGCCGAGAGGACAGCACTGAAGCTTTCTTT. It yields the protein CASSREDSTEAFF.

There are many counts of this clonotype. The chain recombines TRBV27 with TRBJ2-7; either TRBD1 or TRBD2 may supply D (5 bases each). Germline assignment: CDR1 MNHEY and CDR2 SMNVEV (reference sequence). The CDR3 totals 13 residues. Trimming cost V 10 bases and J 4 bases, with 17 bases left between them. The CDR3 bases are TGTGCCACGGGACCCGGGACGGCATACGAGCAGTACTTC. It specifies CATGPGTAYEQYF.

This clonotype came up many times. This chain's CDR3 is CASSPTVSGANVLTF. CDR3 nucleotides: TGTGCCAGTAGCCCGACAGTTTCTGGGGCCAACGTCCTGACTTTC. The chain carries TRBV19 and TRBJ2-6; tentatively, D is TRBD1 (5 bases). V lost 6 bases to trimming and J lost 1 base, with 10 bases between them. CDR3 length: 15 amino acids. In germline, CDR1 is LNHDA, CDR2 SQIVND (reference sequence).

This clonotype has at least ten counts. This chain connects TRBV2 to TRBJ2-3; 7 positions match TRBD2. Germline CDR1 is SNHLY and CDR2 is FYNNEI. This CDR3 region has 13 residues. The V segment lost 10 bases and the J segment 3 bases; nucleotides outside the gene matches: 7. This CDR3 is CATTGGRTDTQYF. The CDR3 bases are TGTGCCACCACGGGGGGAAGAACAGATACGCAGTATTTT.

This clonotype was seen a few times. The chain couples TRBV20-1 to TRBJ2-1, with 9 bases identical to TRBD2. V shed 5 bases, J shed 10 bases, and the junction held 6 bases outside the gene matches. Germline CDR1 reads DFQATT; CDR2 reads SNEGSKA (reference sequence). The CDR3 covers 12 residues. Written as DNA, the CDR3 is TGCAGTGCTGCGGGGGGGGCCGGCGAGCAGTTCTTC. Protein sequence: CSAAGGAGEQFF.

J is TRBJ1-5 and V is TRBV28; D is perhaps TRBD1 (5 bases). The V end was cut by 5 bases, the J end by 0 bases, with 11 bases between. CDR1 is MDHEN and CDR2 is SYDVKM in the germline V gene. CDR3 size: 15 residues. The CDR3 nucleotides are TGTGCCAGCAGTCCGGGGGATTCTAGCAATCAGCCCCAGCATTTT. Translation gives CASSPGDSSNQPQHF.

J is TRBJ2-1 and V is TRBV5-4; 10 bases agree with TRBD2. Trimming removed 4 bases from V and 8 bases from J; junction bases left unmatched: 9. Germline V gene sequence: CDR1 SGHNT, CDR2 YYREEE (reference sequence). The CDR3 extends over 15 amino acids. This CDR3 reads CASSSTSGTIDEQFF. CDR3 DNA: TGTGCCAGCAGCAGTACTAGCGGGACCATCGATGAGCAGTTCTTC.

The gene calls are TRBV27 and TRBJ2-1; no clear D gene. CDR3 length equals 11 residues. The V end lost 8 bases, the J end lost 9 bases, and 11 bases lay between the germline ends. From germline, CDR1 is MNHEY and CDR2 SMNVEV (reference sequence). CDR3: CASLDGFEQFF. The CDR3 nucleotides are TGTGCCAGCCTCGATGGGTTTGAGCAGTTCTTC.

The table lists this clonotype with many counts. The chain employs TRBV20-1 and TRBJ2-7; tentatively, D is TRBD2 (5 bases). Trimming shortened V by 0 bases and J by 3 bases, and 18 bases separated the two germline ends. CDR3 size: 16 residues. Germline CDR1 DFQATT, CDR2 SNEGSKA (reference sequence). The CDR3 coding sequence is TGCAGTGCTAGAGATGGGAGCCTTAGCAGACTCTACGAGCAGTACTTC. It is translated as CSARDGSLSRLYEQYF.

This clonotype was observed many times. This chain links TRBV7-8 with TRBJ1-5; D is perhaps TRBD1 (6 bases). Between the trimmed V and J ends, which lost 1 base and 3 bases, there was a span of 13 bases. Per germline, CDR1 SGHVS and CDR2 FQNEAQ. The CDR3 spans 16 residues. The CDR3: CASSLGIDRFNQPQHF. The CDR3 nucleotides are TGTGCCAGCAGCTTAGGGATCGACAGGTTCAATCAGCCCCAGCATTTT.

The rearrangement links TRBV5-4 to TRBJ2-7; possible D gene TRBD1, 6 bases. CDR1 and CDR2 from the germline V gene are SGHNT and YYREEE (reference sequence). The length of the CDR3 is 16 residues. V lost 4 bases, J lost 2 bases, and 19 bases lay in between. In nucleotides, the CDR3 is TGTGCCAGCAGCCCTAAAAGGACAGACCCAACCTACGAGCAGTACTTC. Its protein product is CASSPKRTDPTYEQYF.

The sample holds many counts of this clonotype. The J gene is TRBJ2-1, the V gene TRBV15; TRBD1 agrees at 8 bases. Germline V gene data show CDR1 as LNHNV and CDR2 as YYDKDF (reference sequence). J gave up 5 bases and V 8 bases, and 5 bases lay outside the gene matches. There are 13 residues in the CDR3. The CDR3 sequence: CATGQGSDNEQFF. CDR3 nucleotide sequence: TGTGCCACCGGACAGGGATCGGACAATGAGCAGTTCTTC.

Turning to this clonotype: This may stem from a read error, because a much larger clone lies one nucleotide away. The J gene is TRBJ2-7, the V gene TRBV28; D is ambiguous. The CDR3 covers 12 residues. Trimming pared 4 bases from V and 4 bases from J, leaving 8 bases between. CDR1 is MDHEN and CDR2 is SYDVKM in the germline V gene. Here the CDR3 reads CASSWVRYEQYF. In DNA, the CDR3 is TGTGCCAGCAGTTGGGTCAGATACGAGCAGTACTTC.

In this sample, this clonotype turned up many times. This chain's CDR3 is CASSLLGGLAGSYEQYF. CDR3 nucleotide sequence: TGTGCCAGCAGCTTATTAGGCGGACTAGCGGGGTCCTACGAGCAGTACTTC. The chain couples TRBV7-8 to TRBJ2-7; 12 positions agree with TRBD2. Looked up from germline, CDR1 is SGHVS and CDR2 is FQNEAQ. This CDR3 comprises 17 residues. V lost 2 bases and J lost 1; bases outside the gene matches: 6.

There are many counts of this clonotype. The V gene is TRBV20-1, the J gene TRBJ2-7; possible D gene TRBD1, 7 bases. V lost 4 bases to trimming and J lost 3 bases, with 13 bases between them. Germline V gives CDR1 DFQATT, CDR2 SNEGSKA (reference sequence). The CDR3 runs to 13 residues. The CDR3 loop is CSAITGEDYEQYF. CDR3 sequence (DNA): TGCAGTGCTATAACAGGGGAGGACTACGAGCAGTACTTC.

Many counts were recorded for this clonotype. The chain carries TRBV7-9 and TRBJ2-1; D may match TRBD1 or TRBD2 (5 bases each). V was pared by 4 bases and J by 4 bases, with 14 bases between. This CDR3 has 15 amino acids. Germline V gene data show CDR1 as SEHNR and CDR2 as FQNEAQ (reference sequence). CDR3 region: CASSSEWDPYNEQFF. In DNA, the CDR3 is TGTGCCAGCAGCTCCGAGTGGGACCCATACAATGAGCAGTTCTTC.

There are many counts of this clonotype. The chain links TRBV7-2 to TRBJ2-5; D is ambiguous. The CDR3 spans 14 residues. From germline, CDR1 is SGHTA and CDR2 FQGNSA. With 3 bases removed from V and 5 bases from J, the gap between germline ends came to 13 bases. The CDR3 DNA follows: TGTGCCAGCAGCTTCATCTCCTCCGGGGAGACCCAGTACTTC. It translates to CASSFISSGETQYF.

This clonotype was found many times. This CDR3 reads CASSLVPGSNTEAFF. The CDR3 DNA follows: TGCGCCAGCAGCTTGGTACCGGGGTCGAACACTGAAGCTTTCTTT. V gene TRBV5-1 combines with J gene TRBJ1-1, with no clear D. V was pared by 0 bases and J by 1 base, with 10 bases between. Per germline, CDR1 SGHRS and CDR2 YFSETQ. The CDR3 consists of 15 residues.

Note on this clonotype: A much more abundant neighbour one base away suggests this may be a read error. CDR3 DNA sequence: TGTGTCAGCAGCGTAGAGTCCCGGAATTTGGAGACCCAGTACTTC. Its translation: CVSSVESRNLETQYF. The chain recombines TRBV9 with TRBJ2-5; D remains unclear. The germline V gene encodes CDR1 SGDLS and CDR2 YYNGEE. The CDR3 is 15 residues long.

This chain connects TRBV12-3 or TRBV12-4 to TRBJ2-1, with 8 nucleotides matching TRBD2. The CDR3 has 17 residues. The V and J ends lost 7 bases and 4 bases, in that order; junction bases with no gene match: 15. CDR3 coding DNA: TGTGCCAGCACCCCCAGAAACGGGAGGGCCCAGTACAATGAGCAGTTCTTC. It specifies CASTPRNGRAQYNEQFF.